This TCR beta chain was obtained from a study of blood T cells in healthy people across ages (dated by TCRdb to the mid-2010s). General notes on the study: In model experiments, template switching captured roughly one uniquely barcoded TCR beta cDNA molecule for every two T cells. The study measured age-related changes in TCR beta repertoire diversity using deep sequencing normalized with unique cDNA molecular identifiers. The donors were divided into four age groups: young (average roughly 17 years), middle-aged (around 41), aged (about 60) and long-lived (around 80). To avoid experimental bias, donors of different ages were spread randomly across the sequencing lanes. For two donors (one aged 18 to 29 and one aged 80 or older), the study analyzed two additional independent replicas of 1 million unique cDNA reads from the same blood draw.

Library preparation employed 5' RACE. Sequencing instrument: Illumina HiSeq 2500. A second PCR of roughly 7 to 11 cycles was performed with a sample-barcoded 5' primer and a J-beta primer mix. Each TCR beta cDNA molecule received a unique molecular identifier from a template-switch 5' adaptor carrying 12 random nucleotides. At least 2.5 million CDR3-containing paired-end reads were obtained from each sample. First-strand cDNA synthesis was performed from all RNA using the Mint cDNA synthesis kit, with priming by a TRBC-specific oligonucleotide. Following uracil-DNA glycosylase treatment, a first 18-cycle PCR with universal primers M1SS and BC2_uni_R was performed on all cDNA. The original methods were these. For normalization, 1 million high-quality reads, each with a distinct molecular identifier, were randomly selected from each sample. Instead of being binned into consensus sequences, reads that shared molecular identifiers were thrown out. CDR3 identification, clonotype clustering and error correction used MiTCR with a Q25 quality threshold and the strictest error-elimination algorithm. A nonparametric unseen species model with Euler transformation was used to estimate a lower bound on total TCR beta diversity. TCRdb's own reprocessing of the public reads used fastp at Q25 and MiXCR and kept productive beta chains. Every distinct CDR3 protein forms one entry, paired with its most common genes and DNA. These V and J calls are TCRdb output, not the study's own analysis. Present in this sample are 600,000 to 1,000,000 distinct CDR3 sequences, 55% to 75% of which were seen just once. The leading ten clones occupy roughly 20% of the sample.

Study-wide findings and limitations: A strong correlation was found between observed TCR beta diversity and the percentage of naive T cells measured by flow cytometry. Estimates of total diversity based on one million sequenced T cells were regarded as lower bounds and as underestimates. Because donor CMV infection status was unknown, age-related changes in expanded clonotypes were potentially confounded. As age increased, observed TCR beta diversity per million T cells dropped in a roughly linear way, and a significant reduction was already evident by age 40. Because profiling used bulk unsorted PBMCs, naive and antigen-experienced compartments could not be compared conclusively. Compared with the aged group, the long-lived group had more naive CD4+ T cells, fewer expanded clones and increased TCR diversity, suggesting age selection.

Donors were around 37 systemically healthy Caucasian individuals from Russia aged roughly 6 to 90 years. Ten milliliters of peripheral blood were drawn from each donor into EDTA-treated Vacutainer tubes. Ficoll-Paque density-gradient centrifugation was used to isolate PBMCs, with at least 6.5 million obtained per sample. Total RNA was extracted from PBMCs with Trizol reagent, with at least 5 micrograms obtained per sample. Naive CD45RAhigh/CD27high T cell percentages were measured by flow cytometry on a PBMC aliquot from every donor. Remarks on this clonotype: There is no known antigen for this receptor. The junction differs from germline at one of its ends, possibly a read error.

This receptor was taken from a man aged 25-45 years in good health. Specimen: blood.

The CDR3 protein is CASTLDGGSEQYF. The DNA is TGCGCCAGCACCTTGGACGGAGGCTCCGAGCAGTACTTC. This chain joins TRBV5-1 to TRBJ2-7; TRBD2 is perhaps the D gene, given 5 matching bases. CDR1 and CDR2, looked up from the germline V gene, are SGHRS and YFSETQ. The CDR3 measures 13 amino acids from cysteine to phenylalanine. Only the CDR3 part of the read is kept: 39 bases, read in frame from the first base.